This T cell receptor beta chain derives from a study of T cell responses to AZD1222 COVID-19 vaccine (dated by TCRdb to about 2021). Context from the whole study: TCR sequencing was performed for approximately 240 trial participants, of whom some 200 were given two doses of AZD1222 and approximately 26 were given two doses of MenACWY control vaccine. Enrollment into the trials was organized by age into subgroups of 18-55, 56-69 and 70-plus years, and those subgroups contained approximately 160, 26 and 62 TCR-sequenced participants, respectively. Points the paper makes about the study in general: Reportedly, close to half of the unique spike-specific TCRs recognized epitopes lying outside the regions that are mutated in the B.1.351 and B.1.1.7 variants. The 56-69-year group was small, and its depth increase did not reach significance, likely because of low power. The vaccine-associated CD4 TCRs covered the entire spike protein, and the dominant responses fell in regions 160-218 and 743-854. Conclusions about previously exposed vaccinees were limited because only a handful of AZD1222 recipients were SARS-CoV-2 seropositive at baseline. Spike-specific TCR breadth and depth rose significantly after two AZD1222 doses compared with day 0 and with MenACWY recipients. Because no day 14 peak-response samples were available, repertoires were characterized only after the peak T cell response. Participants were mostly white British and included more females than males, and it was suggested by the authors that clonal diversity may have been underestimated.

The CDR3 regions of human TCRbeta chains were subjected to immunosequencing. The authors' analysis ran thus. Repertoire TCRs were checked for matches against a reference library of SARS-CoV-2-specific TCRs that had been generated using the MIRA antigen-specificity platform. Breadth was defined as the fraction of unique TCRs that were SARS-CoV-2-associated. Depth was defined as the fraction of total T cells that were SARS-CoV-2-associated. Each spike-specific TCR was assigned to its reactive spike region and to a CD4 or CD8 class using the MIRA data. Log10-transformed breadth and depth values were compared by one-way ANOVA with Sidak's multiple comparisons tests. What TCRdb holds here is the immuneACCESS table cut down to in-frame rearrangements. Part of the clones is not present; checked against another copy, under half of the missing clones reflect an unresolved V gene, and the others are unexplained. Clone size and the V and J calls come from that table; the DNA yielded D and trimming. The sample table holds around 150,000 clones, of which 92% were seen once. The ten most abundant clones make up approximately 0.98% of the sample.

In regard to this clone: Its recognized antigen is unknown. No base-level quality is on record; no much larger clone is a single base apart.

V lost 3 bases and J lost 7 bases; the stretch between them is 16 bases long. The CDR3 sequence holds 14 residues, the cysteine and phenylalanine included. Here the CDR3 DNA is all that survives: 42 bases in frame from base 1. CDR1 and CDR2 are drawn from the germline V gene: KGHSH, LQKENI. In light of the paper, this sample's time point label describes: about 28 days (+/-7) after the second vaccine dose. AZD1222 recipients given second doses at about 4 weeks or at about 12 weeks were pooled, since spike-specific TCR depth and breadth were not found to differ between the two schedules. Samples from vaccinated people were obtained from the UK trials COV001 and COV002, which included a single-blind randomized controlled phase 2/3 trial of AZD1222 (ChAdOx1 nCoV-19) in healthy adults. For TCRbeta chain sequencing, PBMC samples from trial participants were taken at day 0 and at day 28 after the second dose.

Recombination linked TRBV18 to TRBJ2-7; tentative D gene TRBD1, with 5 bases matching. This receptor was identified in an adult who received the AZD1222 COVID-19 vaccine. The specimen was peripheral blood, collected 28 days after the second AZD1222 dose. In nucleotides, the sequence is TGTGCCAGCTCACCGCAGGACAATCAAAATGAGCAGTACTTC. Translation gives CASSPQDNQNEQYF.